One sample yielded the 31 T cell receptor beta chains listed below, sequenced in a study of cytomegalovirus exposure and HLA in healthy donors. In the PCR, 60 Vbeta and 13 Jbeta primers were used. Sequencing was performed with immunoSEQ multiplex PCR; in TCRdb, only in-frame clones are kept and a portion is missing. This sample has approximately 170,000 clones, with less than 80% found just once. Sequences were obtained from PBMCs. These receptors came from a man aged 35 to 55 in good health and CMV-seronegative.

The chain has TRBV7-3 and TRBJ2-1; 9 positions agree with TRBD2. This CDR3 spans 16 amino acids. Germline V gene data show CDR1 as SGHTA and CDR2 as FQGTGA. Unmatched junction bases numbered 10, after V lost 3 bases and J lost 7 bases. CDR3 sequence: CASSFRGLALSNEQFF. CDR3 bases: TGTGCCAGCAGCTTTCGGGGACTAGCCCTTTCGAATGAGCAGTTCTTC.

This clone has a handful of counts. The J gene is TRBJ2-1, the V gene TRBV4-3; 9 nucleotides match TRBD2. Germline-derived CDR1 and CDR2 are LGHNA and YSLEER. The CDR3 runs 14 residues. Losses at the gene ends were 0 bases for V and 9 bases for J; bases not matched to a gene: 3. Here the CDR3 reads CASSQDRLAAEQFF. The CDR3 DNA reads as TGCGCCAGCAGCCAAGATCGACTAGCGGCTGAGCAGTTCTTC.

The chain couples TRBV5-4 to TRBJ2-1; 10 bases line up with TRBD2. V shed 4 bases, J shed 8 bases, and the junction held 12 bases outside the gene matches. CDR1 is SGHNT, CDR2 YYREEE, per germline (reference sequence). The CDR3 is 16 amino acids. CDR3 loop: CASSPVASGGNHEQFF. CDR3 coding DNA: TGTGCCAGCAGCCCGGTGGCTAGCGGGGGAAACCATGAGCAGTTCTTC.

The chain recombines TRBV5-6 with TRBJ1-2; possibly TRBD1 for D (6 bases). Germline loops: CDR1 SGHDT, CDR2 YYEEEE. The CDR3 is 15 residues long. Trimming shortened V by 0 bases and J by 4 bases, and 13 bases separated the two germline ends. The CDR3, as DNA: TGTGCCAGCAGCTTGGTGAGGGACACGATCTATGGCTACACCTTC. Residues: CASSLVRDTIYGYTF.

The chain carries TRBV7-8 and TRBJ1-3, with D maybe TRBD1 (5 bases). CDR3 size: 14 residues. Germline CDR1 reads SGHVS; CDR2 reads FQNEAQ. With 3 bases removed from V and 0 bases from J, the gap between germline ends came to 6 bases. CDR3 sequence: CASSLTDSGNTIYF. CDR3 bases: TGTGCCAGCAGCTTGACAGACTCTGGAAACACCATATATTTT.

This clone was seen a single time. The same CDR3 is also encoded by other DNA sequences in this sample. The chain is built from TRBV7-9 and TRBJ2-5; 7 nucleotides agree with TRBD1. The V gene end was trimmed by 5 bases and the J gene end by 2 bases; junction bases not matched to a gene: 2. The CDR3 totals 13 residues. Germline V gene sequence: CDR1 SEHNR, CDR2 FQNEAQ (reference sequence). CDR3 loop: CASSRDSQETQYF. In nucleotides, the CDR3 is TGTGCCAGCAGCCGGGACAGTCAAGAGACCCAGTACTTC.

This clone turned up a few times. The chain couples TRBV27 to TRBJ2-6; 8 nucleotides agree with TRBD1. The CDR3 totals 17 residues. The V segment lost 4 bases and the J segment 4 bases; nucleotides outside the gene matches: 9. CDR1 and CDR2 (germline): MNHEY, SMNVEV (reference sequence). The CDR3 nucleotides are TGTGCCAGCAGTTCCTCAGGGGGCGGTTACGGGGCCAACGTCCTGACTTTC. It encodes CASSSSGGGYGANVLTF.

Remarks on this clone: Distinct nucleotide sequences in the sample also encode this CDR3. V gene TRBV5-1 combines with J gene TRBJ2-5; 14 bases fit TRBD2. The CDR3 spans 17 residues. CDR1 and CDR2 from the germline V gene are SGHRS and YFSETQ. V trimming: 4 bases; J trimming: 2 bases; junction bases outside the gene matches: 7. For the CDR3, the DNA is TGCGCCAGCAGCCCCGGACTAGCGGGGGGCCTACAAGAGACCCAGTACTTC. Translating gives CASSPGLAGGLQETQYF.

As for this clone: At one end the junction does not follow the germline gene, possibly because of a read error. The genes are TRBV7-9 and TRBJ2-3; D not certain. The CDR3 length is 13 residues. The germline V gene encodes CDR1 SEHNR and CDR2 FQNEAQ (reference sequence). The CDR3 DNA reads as TGTTCCAGCAGCCAAGAGCCGGTGGATACGCAGTATTTT. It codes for CSSSQEPVDTQYF.

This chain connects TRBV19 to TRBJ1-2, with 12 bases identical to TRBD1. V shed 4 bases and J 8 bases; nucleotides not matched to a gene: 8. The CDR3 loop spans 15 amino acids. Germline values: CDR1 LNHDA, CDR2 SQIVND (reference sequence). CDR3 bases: TGTGCCAGTAGTAGAAAGGGACAGGGGGCGAGCGGCTACACCTTC. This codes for CASSRKGQGASGYTF.

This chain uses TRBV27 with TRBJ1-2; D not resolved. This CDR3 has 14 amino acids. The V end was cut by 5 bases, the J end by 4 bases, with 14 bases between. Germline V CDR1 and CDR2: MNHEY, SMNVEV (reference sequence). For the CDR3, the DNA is TGTGCCAGCAGTGCCACAACGGAGTTCTATGGCTACACCTTC. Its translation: CASSATTEFYGYTF.

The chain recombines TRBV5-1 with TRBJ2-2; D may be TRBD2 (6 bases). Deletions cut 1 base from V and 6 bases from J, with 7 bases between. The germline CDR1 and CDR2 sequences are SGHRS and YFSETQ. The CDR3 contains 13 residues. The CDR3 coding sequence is TGCGCCAGCAGCTTGCGGGAGCCCGGGGAGCTGTTTTTT. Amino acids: CASSLREPGELFF.

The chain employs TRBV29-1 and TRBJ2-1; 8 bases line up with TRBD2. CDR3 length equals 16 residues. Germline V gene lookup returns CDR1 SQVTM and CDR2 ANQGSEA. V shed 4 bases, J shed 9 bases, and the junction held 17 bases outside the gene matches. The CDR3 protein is CSVGGTSKSRFGEQFF. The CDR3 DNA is TGCAGCGTTGGCGGGACTAGTAAATCTAGGTTTGGTGAGCAGTTCTTC.

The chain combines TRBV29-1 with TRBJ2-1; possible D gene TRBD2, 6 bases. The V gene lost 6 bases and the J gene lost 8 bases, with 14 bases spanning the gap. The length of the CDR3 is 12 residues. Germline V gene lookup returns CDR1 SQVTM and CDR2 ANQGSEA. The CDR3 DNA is TGCAGCGTGGAGGGACCGCCGGATGAGCAGTTCTTC. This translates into CSVEGPPDEQFF.

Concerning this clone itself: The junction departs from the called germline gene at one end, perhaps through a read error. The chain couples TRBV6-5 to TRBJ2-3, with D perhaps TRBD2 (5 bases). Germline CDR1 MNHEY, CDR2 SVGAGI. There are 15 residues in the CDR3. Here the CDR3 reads CATSWRAASTDTQYF. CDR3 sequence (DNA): TGTGCCACCAGTTGGCGGGCTGCTAGCACAGATACGCAGTATTTT.

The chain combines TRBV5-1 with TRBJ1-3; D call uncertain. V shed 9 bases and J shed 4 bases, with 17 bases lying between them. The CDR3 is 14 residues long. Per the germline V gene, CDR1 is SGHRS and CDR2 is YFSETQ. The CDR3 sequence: CATSETSGGNTIYF. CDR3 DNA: TGCGCCACCTCTGAGACCTCGGGGGGAAACACCATATATTTT.

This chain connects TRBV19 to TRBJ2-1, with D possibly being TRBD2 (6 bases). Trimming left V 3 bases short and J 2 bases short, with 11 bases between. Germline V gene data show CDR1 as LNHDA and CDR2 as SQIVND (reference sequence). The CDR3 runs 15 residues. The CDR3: CASSIGLAPYNEQFF. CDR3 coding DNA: TGTGCCAGTAGTATCGGGCTAGCGCCCTACAATGAGCAGTTCTTC. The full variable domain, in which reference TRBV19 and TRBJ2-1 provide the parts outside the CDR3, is DGGITQSPKYLFRKEGQNVTLSCEQNLNHDAMYWYRQDPGQGLRLIYYSQIVNDFQKGDIAEGYSVSREKKESFPLTVTSAQKNPTAFYLCASSIGLAPYNEQFFGPGTRLTVL.

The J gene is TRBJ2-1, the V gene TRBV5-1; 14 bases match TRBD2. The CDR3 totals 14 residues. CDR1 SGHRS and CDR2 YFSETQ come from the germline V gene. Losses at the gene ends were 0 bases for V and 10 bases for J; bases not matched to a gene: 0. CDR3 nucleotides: TGCGCCAGCAGCTTGGGGACTAGCGGGGGGGAGCAGTTCTTC. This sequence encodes CASSLGTSGGEQFF.

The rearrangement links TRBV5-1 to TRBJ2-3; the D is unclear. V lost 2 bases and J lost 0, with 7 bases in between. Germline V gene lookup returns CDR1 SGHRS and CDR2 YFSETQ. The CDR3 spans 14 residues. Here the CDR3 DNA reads TGCGCCAGCAGCTTACTGAGTAGCACAGATACGCAGTATTTT. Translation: CASSLLSSTDTQYF.

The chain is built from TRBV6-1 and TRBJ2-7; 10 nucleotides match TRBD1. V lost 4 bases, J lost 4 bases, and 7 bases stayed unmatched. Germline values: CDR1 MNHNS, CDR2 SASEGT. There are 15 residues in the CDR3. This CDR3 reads CASSVRTGGIYEQYF. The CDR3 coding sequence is TGTGCCAGCAGTGTAAGGACAGGGGGGATATACGAGCAGTACTTC.

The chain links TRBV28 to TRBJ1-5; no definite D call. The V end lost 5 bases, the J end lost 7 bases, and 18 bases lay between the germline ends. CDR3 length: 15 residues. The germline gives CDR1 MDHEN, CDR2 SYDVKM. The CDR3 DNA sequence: TGTGCCAGCAGTCCCCTGGGGAGGGTGGACCAGCCCCAGCATTTT. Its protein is CASSPLGRVDQPQHF.

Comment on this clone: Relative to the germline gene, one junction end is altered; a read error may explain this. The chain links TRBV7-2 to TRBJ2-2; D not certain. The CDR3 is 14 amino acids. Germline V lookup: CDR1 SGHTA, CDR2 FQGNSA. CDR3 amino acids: CAGSFRYGTGELFF. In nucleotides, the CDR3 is TGTGCCGGCAGCTTTAGATATGGCACCGGGGAGCTGTTTTTT.

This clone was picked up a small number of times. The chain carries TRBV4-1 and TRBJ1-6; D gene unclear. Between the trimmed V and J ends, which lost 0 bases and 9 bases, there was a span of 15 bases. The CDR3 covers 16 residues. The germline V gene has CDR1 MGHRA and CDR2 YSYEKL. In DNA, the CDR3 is TGCGCCAGCAGCCAAGATTCGGCCCCATCGGGTTCACCCCTCCACTTT. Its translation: CASSQDSAPSGSPLHF.

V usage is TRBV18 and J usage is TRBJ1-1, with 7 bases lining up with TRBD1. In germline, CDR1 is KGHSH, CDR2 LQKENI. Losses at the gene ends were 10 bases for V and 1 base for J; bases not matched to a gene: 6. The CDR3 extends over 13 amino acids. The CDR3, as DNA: TGTGCCACCTACAGGACAGGGAACACTGAAGCTTTCTTT. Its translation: CATYRTGNTEAFF. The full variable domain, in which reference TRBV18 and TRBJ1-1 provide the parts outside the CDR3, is NAGVMQNPRHLVRRRGQEARLRCSPMKGHSHVYWYRQLPEEGLKFMVYLQKENIIDESGMPKERFSAEFPKEGPSILRIQQVVRGDSAAYFCATYRTGNTEAFFGQGTRLTVV.

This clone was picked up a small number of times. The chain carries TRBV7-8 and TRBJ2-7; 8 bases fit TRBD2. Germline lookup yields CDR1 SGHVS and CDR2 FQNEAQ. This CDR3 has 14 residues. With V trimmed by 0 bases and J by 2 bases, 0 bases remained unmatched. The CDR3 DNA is TGTGCCAGCAGCTTAGCTAGCGGGACCTACGAGCAGTACTTC. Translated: CASSLASGTYEQYF.

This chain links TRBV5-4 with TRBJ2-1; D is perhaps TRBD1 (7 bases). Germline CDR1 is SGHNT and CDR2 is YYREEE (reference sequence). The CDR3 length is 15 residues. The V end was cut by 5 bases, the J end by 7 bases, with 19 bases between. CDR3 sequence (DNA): TGTGCCAGCAGACTCAACAGGGGCGGGGAGAATGAGCAGTTCTTC. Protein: CASRLNRGGENEQFF.

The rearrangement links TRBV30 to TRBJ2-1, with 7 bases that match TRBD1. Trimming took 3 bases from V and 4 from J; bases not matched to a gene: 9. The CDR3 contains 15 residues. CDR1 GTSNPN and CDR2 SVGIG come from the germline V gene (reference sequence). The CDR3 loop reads CAWRRLQGSYNEQFF. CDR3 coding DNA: TGTGCCTGGAGACGATTACAGGGGTCATACAATGAGCAGTTCTTC. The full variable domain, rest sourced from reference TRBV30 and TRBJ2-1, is SQTIHQWPATLVQPVGSPLSLECTVEGTSNPNLYWYRQAAGRGLQLLFYSVGIGQISSEVPQNLSASRPQDRQFILSSKKLLLSDSGFYLCAWRRLQGSYNEQFFGPGTRLTVL.

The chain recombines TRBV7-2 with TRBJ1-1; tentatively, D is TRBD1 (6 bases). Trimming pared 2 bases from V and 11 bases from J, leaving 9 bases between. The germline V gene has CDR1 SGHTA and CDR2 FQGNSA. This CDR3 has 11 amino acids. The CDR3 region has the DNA TGTGCCAGCAGCTTACGGGACACCGCTTTCTTT. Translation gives CASSLRDTAFF.

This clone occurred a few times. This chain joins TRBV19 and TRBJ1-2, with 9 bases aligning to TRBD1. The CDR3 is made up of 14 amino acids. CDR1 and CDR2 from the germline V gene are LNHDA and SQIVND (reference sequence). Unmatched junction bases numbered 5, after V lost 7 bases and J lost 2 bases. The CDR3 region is CASTPGTGNYGYTF. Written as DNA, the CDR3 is TGTGCCAGTACTCCCGGGACAGGGAACTATGGCTACACCTTC. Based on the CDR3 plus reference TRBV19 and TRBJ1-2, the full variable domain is DGGITQSPKYLFRKEGQNVTLSCEQNLNHDAMYWYRQDPGQGLRLIYYSQIVNDFQKGDIAEGYSVSREKKESFPLTVTSAQKNPTAFYLCASTPGTGNYGYTFGSGTRLTVV.

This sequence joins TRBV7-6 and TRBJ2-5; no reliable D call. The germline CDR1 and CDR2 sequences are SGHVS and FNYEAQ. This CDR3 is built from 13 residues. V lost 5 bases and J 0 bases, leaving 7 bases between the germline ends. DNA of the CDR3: TGTGCCAGCAGCCGTATGTACCAAGAGACCCAGTACTTC. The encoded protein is CASSRMYQETQYF.

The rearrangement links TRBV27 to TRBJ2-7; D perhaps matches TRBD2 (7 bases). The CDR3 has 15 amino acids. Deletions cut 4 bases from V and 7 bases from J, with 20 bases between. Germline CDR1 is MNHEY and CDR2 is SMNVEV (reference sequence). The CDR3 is CASSSIPSGGREQYF. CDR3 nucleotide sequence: TGTGCCAGCAGTTCTATTCCCTCGGGGGGCCGGGAGCAGTACTTC.